Listed here are 2 T cell receptor beta chains from one sample, sequenced in a study of T-cell memory formation after mild COVID-19. TCRdb called the 5' RACE reads again in MiXCR, with one record for every CDR3 protein. The sample lists under 700,000 distinct CDR3 sequences, roughly 22% occurring once. Input material: PBMCs or a T cell subset sorted from them (not recorded which). The receptors were sampled from an adult woman who had mild COVID-19 (a few samples of this study predate the infection). Cell type and time point are not known.

The chain is built from TRBV7-9 and TRBJ1-6; D remains ambiguous. The CDR3 spans 13 residues. Trimming removed 2 bases at V and 8 bases at J, with 7 bases between. Per germline, CDR1 SEHNR and CDR2 FQNEAQ (reference sequence). CDR3 region: CASSLSVDSPLHF. As DNA, the CDR3 is TGTGCCAGCAGCTTATCGGTAGATTCACCCCTCCACTTT.

The rearrangement joins TRBV20-1 to TRBJ2-1; TRBD1 aligns across 8 bases. Trimming took 0 bases from V and 7 from J; bases not matched to a gene: 8. The germline V gene encodes CDR1 DFQATT and CDR2 SNEGSKA (reference sequence). The CDR3 has 15 residues. CDR3 sequence: CSARDHRGIGNEQFF. The CDR3, as DNA: TGCAGTGCTAGAGATCACAGGGGGATAGGGAATGAGCAGTTCTTC.